The 4 T cell receptor beta chains given below trace back to one sample, sequenced in a study of shared clonotypes between healthy human individuals. The table came from immunoSEQ multiplex PCR; TCRdb's copy has only in-frame clones and leaves some out. The sample gives some 900,000 clones, approximately 76% of which show up once; approximately 1.5% is in the top ten. Sequenced input: memory CD4+ T cells sorted from blood. Indicated subset: CD45RA-negative fraction. These receptors were taken from a man aged 18 to 30 in good health.

The rearrangement uses TRBV18 and TRBJ2-7, with D perhaps matching TRBD1 or TRBD2 (7 bases each). Germline CDR1 is KGHSH and CDR2 is LQKENI. The CDR3 length is 16 residues. With 3 bases removed from V and 3 bases from J, the gap between germline ends came to 18 bases. The CDR3 is CASSPTPPGGGYEQYF. CDR3 DNA: TGTGCCAGCTCACCCACCCCCCCAGGGGGGGGCTACGAGCAGTACTTC. The full variable domain, in which reference TRBV18 and TRBJ2-7 provide the parts outside the CDR3, is NAGVMQNPRHLVRRRGQEARLRCSPMKGHSHVYWYRQLPEEGLKFMVYLQKENIIDESGMPKERFSAEFPKEGPSILRIQQVVRGDSAAYFCASSPTPPGGGYEQYFGPGTRLTVT.

The rearrangement uses TRBV6-5 and TRBJ1-2; weak D call: TRBD1 (6 bases). V lost 2 bases and J lost 8, with 12 bases in between. The germline gives CDR1 MNHEY, CDR2 SVGAGI. The CDR3 runs 13 residues. CDR3 DNA: TGTGCCAGCAGTTACGGGCAGGGGACCGGCTACACCTTC. Translation: CASSYGQGTGYTF.

The chain has TRBV28 and TRBJ1-4, with TRBD1 identical over 9 bases. Losses at the gene ends were 5 bases for V and 6 bases for J; bases not matched to a gene: 4. The length of the CDR3 is 14 residues. CDR1 is MDHEN and CDR2 is SYDVKM in the germline V gene. This CDR3 reads CASSPDRGDEKLFF. The CDR3 DNA sequence: TGTGCCAGCAGTCCGGACAGGGGTGATGAAAAACTGTTTTTT. The variable domain in full, with the rest retrieved from reference TRBV28 and TRBJ1-4, is DVKVTQSSRYLVKRTGEKVFLECVQDMDHENMFWYRQDPGLGLRLIYFSYDVKMKEKGDIPEGYSVSREKKERFSLILESASTNQTSMYLCASSPDRGDEKLFFGSGTQLSVL.

As to this clone: Within the sample, other DNA sequences also encode this same CDR3. The CDR3 here is CASSLAAGSSYNEQFF. The CDR3 nucleotides are TGTGCCAGCAGCTTAGCAGCTGGGAGCTCCTACAATGAGCAGTTCTTC. The chain is built from TRBV7-9 and TRBJ2-1; possibly TRBD2 for D (5 bases). From germline, CDR1 is SEHNR and CDR2 FQNEAQ (reference sequence). CDR3 length: 16 residues. Trimming left V 0 bases short and J 0 bases short, with 9 bases between.